These T cell receptor beta chains were read from a single sample in a study of blood T cell repertoires in COVID-19. Assay used: immunoSEQ multiplex PCR; TCRdb lists only in-frame clones, some missing. The table lists roughly 250,000 clones, roughly 84% of them singletons. Sequences were obtained from peripheral blood. These receptors all stem from a person aged 70 to 79 with COVID-19, enrolled during active disease. CDR3s include the opening cysteine and the closing phenylalanine or tryptophan. The order of the fields is CDR3 protein, CDR3 DNA, V gene, J gene, D gene, clone size. D genes are given only for firm matches. Not every row has a clone size; where given, it reads once, few, many or a size class.

CASSVRRRTGYNEQFF	TGTGCCAGCAGCGTAAGGCGGAGGACGGGCTACAATGAGCAGTTCTTC	TRBV11-2	TRBJ2-1	-	once
CASSRNGHTF	TGTGCCAGCAGCAGAAATGGGCACACCTTC	TRBV21-1	TRBJ1-2	-	-
CASSSGTGLPGANVLTF	TGTGCCAGCAGTTCTGGGACAGGGCTGCCTGGGGCCAACGTCCTGACTTTC	TRBV28	TRBJ2-6	TRBD1	-
CATSLWANVLTF	TGTGCCACCAGCTTATGGGCCAACGTCCTGACTTTC	TRBV15	TRBJ2-6	-	once
CASTAGGGVTEAFF	TGTGCCAGTACCGCAGGAGGAGGGGTCACTGAAGCTTTCTTT	TRBV19	TRBJ1-1	-	-
CASSQLSGGSYNEQFF	TGTGCCAGCAGCCAGCTTAGCGGGGGCTCCTACAATGAGCAGTTCTTC	TRBV7-2	TRBJ2-1	TRBD2	-
CASSSSGGVYNEQFF	TGTGCCAGCAGCTCTAGCGGGGGGGTATACAATGAGCAGTTCTTC	TRBV9	TRBJ2-1	TRBD2	-
CASRGGGETEAFF	TGTGCCAGCAGAGGCGGGGGGGAGACTGAAGCTTTCTTT	TRBV28	TRBJ1-1	-	-
CASSLDSGRTSFF	TGTGCCAGCAGCTTAGATTCGGGGAGGACTTCTTTCTTT	TRBV11-2	TRBJ1-1	-	-
CASSPLAGGTPHEQFF	TGTGCCAGCTCCCCCCTAGCGGGAGGTACCCCCCATGAGCAGTTCTTC	TRBV18	TRBJ2-1	TRBD2	-
CASSNRGNNSPLHF	TGTGCCAGCAGTAACAGGGGGAATAATTCACCCCTCCACTTT	TRBV27	TRBJ1-6	TRBD1	-
CASSLGQNQETQYF	TGTGCCAGCAGCTTAGGACAGAACCAAGAGACCCAGTACTTC	TRBV11-3	TRBJ2-5	-	-
CATSRDASQGETQYF	TGTGCCACCAGCAGAGATGCTTCACAGGGAGAGACCCAGTACTTC	TRBV15	TRBJ2-5	-	-
CASWGSLSSGNTIYF	TGTGCCAGCTGGGGCTCATTGAGCTCTGGAAACACCATATATTTT	TRBV28	TRBJ1-3	-	-
CASVIAGGTGELFF	TGTGCCAGTGTAATAGCGGGCGGCACCGGGGAGCTGTTTTTT	TRBV19	TRBJ2-2	TRBD2	-
CASKQQGMAEAFF	TGTGCCAGCAAGCAACAGGGGATGGCTGAAGCTTTCTTT	TRBV12-3/TRBV12-4	TRBJ1-1	TRBD1	-
CASSLIYEQYF	TGTGCCAGCAGCCTTATATACGAGCAGTACTTC	TRBV5-5	TRBJ2-7	-	-
CASSLGLLADNIQYF	TGTGCCAGCAGCTTGGGTCTACTAGCGGACAACATTCAGTACTTC	TRBV7-8	TRBJ2-4	TRBD2	-
CSARRGAESNEKLFF	TGCAGCGCAAGAAGGGGCGCTGAGTCTAATGAAAAACTGTTTTTT	TRBV29-1	TRBJ1-4	-	-
CASSLEGRDSYEQYF	TGCGCCAGCAGCTTGGAGGGGAGGGACTCCTACGAGCAGTACTTC	TRBV5-1	TRBJ2-7	TRBD2	-
CASSVGQGAYNEQFF	TGTGCCAGCAGCGTTGGACAGGGGGCCTACAATGAGCAGTTCTTC	TRBV9	TRBJ2-1	TRBD1	-
CASSYSLRGLASNQPQHF	TGTGCCAGCAGTTACTCACTAAGGGGGCTGGCGAGCAATCAGCCCCAGCATTTT	TRBV6-2/TRBV6-3	TRBJ1-5	TRBD1	-
CASSPSMDSSYLTEAFF	TGTGCCAGCAGCCCCTCAATGGACAGCTCATACCTCACTGAAGCTTTCTTT	TRBV6-2/TRBV6-3	TRBJ1-1	-	-
CASSQDLQGGSYEQYF	TGTGCCAGCAGCCAAGATTTACAGGGGGGCTCCTACGAGCAGTACTTC	TRBV3-1/TRBV3-2	TRBJ2-7	TRBD1	-
CASSKESFLSGAKNIQYF	TGTGCCAGCAGCAAAGAATCATTTTTGTCGGGAGCCAAAAACATTCAGTACTTC	TRBV21-1	TRBJ2-4	-	-
CASSPRWSGSYNEQFF	TGTGCCAGCAGCCCTCGTTGGAGCGGATCCTACAATGAGCAGTTCTTC	TRBV3-1/TRBV3-2	TRBJ2-1	-	-
CASSLGKTDFNEKLFF	TGTGCCAGCAGCTTAGGGAAGACCGACTTTAATGAAAAACTGTTTTTT	TRBV13	TRBJ1-4	-	-
CASSYKDRMNTEAFF	TGTGCCAGCAGCTATAAAGACAGAATGAACACTGAAGCTTTCTTT	TRBV5-4	TRBJ1-1	-	-
CSVGRGNTGELFF	TGCAGCGTGGGCAGGGGCAACACCGGGGAGCTGTTTTTT	TRBV29-1	TRBJ2-2	-	-
CASSLEQGHGYTF	TGTGCCAGCAGCTTGGAACAGGGTCATGGCTACACCTTC	TRBV7-9	TRBJ1-2	-	once
CASSLTGGINQPQHF	TGTGCCAGCAGCTTAACCGGGGGGATAAATCAGCCCCAGCATTTT	TRBV7-2	TRBJ1-5	-	-
CASRGGLSGGLYEQYF	TGTGCCAGCAGAGGCGGACTATCGGGAGGGCTGTACGAGCAGTACTTC	TRBV5-6	TRBJ2-7	TRBD2	-
CASSVPVNRAHRTSGNTEAFF	TGCGCCAGCAGTGTACCGGTCAACAGGGCCCACCGGACGAGCGGGAACACTGAAGCTTTCTTT	TRBV10-1	TRBJ1-1	-	-
CASGDLRRYEQYF	TGTGCCAGCGGCGACTTACGGCGGTACGAGCAGTACTTC	TRBV11-2	TRBJ2-7	-	-